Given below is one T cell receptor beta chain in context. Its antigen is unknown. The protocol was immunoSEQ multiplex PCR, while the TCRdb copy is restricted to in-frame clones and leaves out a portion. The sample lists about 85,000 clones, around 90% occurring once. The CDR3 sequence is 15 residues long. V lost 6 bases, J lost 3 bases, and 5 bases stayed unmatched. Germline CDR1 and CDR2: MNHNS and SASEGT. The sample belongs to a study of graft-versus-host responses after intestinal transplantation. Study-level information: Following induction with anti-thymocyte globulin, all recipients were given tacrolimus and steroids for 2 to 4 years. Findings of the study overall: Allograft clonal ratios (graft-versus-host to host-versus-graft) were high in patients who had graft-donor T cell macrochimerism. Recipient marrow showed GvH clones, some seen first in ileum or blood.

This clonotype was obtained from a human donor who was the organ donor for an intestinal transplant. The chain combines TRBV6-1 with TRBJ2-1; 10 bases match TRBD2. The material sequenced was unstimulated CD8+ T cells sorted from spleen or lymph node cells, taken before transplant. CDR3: CASRYGLAVYNEQFF. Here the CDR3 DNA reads TGTGCCAGCAGATACGGACTAGCGGTCTACAATGAGCAGTTCTTC.